This T cell receptor beta chain originates from a study of T cells in Graves' hyperthyroidism and ophthalmopathy. The junction had 4 bases not matched to a gene; V was cut back by 1 base and J by 2 bases. Germline V gene lookup returns CDR1 DFQATT and CDR2 SNEGSKA (reference sequence). The CDR3 runs to 15 residues. Newly diagnosed hyperthyroidism patients aged 18 to 65 years had disease lasting under 2 months. The study collected blood at first hyperthyroidism diagnosis, before any ophthalmopathy symptoms arose. This clonotype has a count of ten or more. RNA transcripts yielded amplified TCR beta CDR3 regions. TCR CDR3 regions were first amplified by RT-PCR with HTBI primers. TCRdb used MiXCR to reprocess the multiplex PCR reads, holding one entry per CDR3 protein. The table records 250,000 to 300,000 distinct CDR3 sequences, approximately 14% of them present only once.

This chain links TRBV20-1 with TRBJ2-3; 9 nucleotides line up with TRBD1. The receptor was isolated from a woman in her 50s with Graves' hyperthyroidism that later progressed to Graves' ophthalmopathy. Sequences were obtained from blood. This CDR3 is CSARATGGVTDTQYF. Written as DNA, the CDR3 is TGCAGTGCTAGAGCGACAGGGGGGGTCACAGATACGCAGTATTTT.